This TCR beta chain was retrieved from a study of cytomegalovirus exposure and HLA in healthy donors. Regarding the study as a whole: The study flagged approximately 180 TCR beta chains as cytomegalovirus-associated.

CDR1 PRHDT and CDR2 FYEKMQ come from the germline V gene (reference sequence). The CDR3 spans 16 residues. Turning to this clone: Its target is not known. One end of the junction fails to match germline, which may point to a read error.

Primers: 60 Vbeta forward and 13 Jbeta reverse. Repertoires were generated with immunoSEQ multiplex PCR, while TCRdb's copy carries only in-frame clones and drops some. Of under 200,000 clones in the sample, more than 70% were seen once. Everyone who donated was a healthy bone marrow donor. This clonotype was obtained from a man between 35 and 55 years old in good health and CMV-seropositive. The sample was PBMCs. V usage is TRBV13 and J usage is TRBJ2-6; the D gene is possibly TRBD1 (5 bases). The CDR3: CASSSGRRAGANGLTF. DNA of the CDR3: TGTGCCAGCAGTTCCGGGCGTAGGGCTGGGGCCAACGGCCTGACTTTC. The entire variable domain, with the rest obtained from reference TRBV13 and TRBJ2-6, is as follows: AAGVIQSPRHLIKEKRETATLKCYPIPRHDTVYWYQQGPGQDPQFLISFYEKMQSDKGSIPDRFSAQQFSDYHSELNMSSLELGDSALYFCASSSGRRAGANGLTFGAGSRLTVL.